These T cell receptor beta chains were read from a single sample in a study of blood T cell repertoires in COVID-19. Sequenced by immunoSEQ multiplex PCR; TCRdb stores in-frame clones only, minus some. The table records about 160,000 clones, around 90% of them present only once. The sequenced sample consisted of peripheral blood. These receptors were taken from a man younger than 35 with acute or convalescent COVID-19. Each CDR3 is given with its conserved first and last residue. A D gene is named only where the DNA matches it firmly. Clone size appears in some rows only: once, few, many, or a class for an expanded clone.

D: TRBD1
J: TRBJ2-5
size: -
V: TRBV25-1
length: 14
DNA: TGTGCCAGCAGTGCCGACAGGGGCGTGCAGACCCAGTACTTC
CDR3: CASSADRGVQTQYF

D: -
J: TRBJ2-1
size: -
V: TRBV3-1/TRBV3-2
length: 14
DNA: TGTGCCAGCCAGGACGGGAGCCTAAACAATGAGCAGTTCTTC
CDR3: CASQDGSLNNEQFF

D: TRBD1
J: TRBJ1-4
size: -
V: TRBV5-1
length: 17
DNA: TGCGCCAGCAGCCCCGGGGACAGTTCCGATCTTAATGAAAAACTGTTTTTT
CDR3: CASSPGDSSDLNEKLFF

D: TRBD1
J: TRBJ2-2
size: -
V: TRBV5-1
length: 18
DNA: TGCGCCAGCAGCACGGGACAGGGAAAAGCTGGTGGCACCGGGGAGCTGTTTTTT
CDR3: CASSTGQGKAGGTGELFF

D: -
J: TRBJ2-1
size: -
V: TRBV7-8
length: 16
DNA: TGTGCCAGCAGCTTAGACAGGTTAGGCAGGTACAATGAGCAGTTCTTC
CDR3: CASSLDRLGRYNEQFF

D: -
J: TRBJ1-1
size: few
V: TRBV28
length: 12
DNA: TGTGCCAGCAGCCTCACAGAACCTGAAGCTTTCTTT
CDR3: CASSLTEPEAFF

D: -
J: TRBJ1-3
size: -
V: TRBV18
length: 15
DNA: TGTGCCAGCTCACCAGAGGCCATCTCTGGAAACACCATATATTTT
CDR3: CASSPEAISGNTIYF

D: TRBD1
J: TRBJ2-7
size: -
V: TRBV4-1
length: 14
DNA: TGCGCCAGCAGCCCCCGGGACAGAACCTACGAGCAGTACTTC
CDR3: CASSPRDRTYEQYF

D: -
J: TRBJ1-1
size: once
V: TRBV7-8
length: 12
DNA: TGTGCCAGCAGCCCCGGGGGGACGCGAGCTTTCTTT
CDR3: CASSPGGTRAFF

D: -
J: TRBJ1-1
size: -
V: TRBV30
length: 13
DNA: TGTGCCTGGAGTGTGCCGGGGAACACTGAAGCTTTCTTT
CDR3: CAWSVPGNTEAFF

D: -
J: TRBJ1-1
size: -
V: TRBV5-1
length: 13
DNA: TGCGCCAGCATGGAGGGGATGAACACTGAAGCTTTCTTT
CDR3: CASMEGMNTEAFF

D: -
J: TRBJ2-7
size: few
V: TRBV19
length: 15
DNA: TGTGCCAGTAGTATCACAGGACACGGACCTTACGAGCAGTACTTC
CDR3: CASSITGHGPYEQYF

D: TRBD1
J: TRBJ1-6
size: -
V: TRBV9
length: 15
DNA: TGTGCCAGCAGCCCGATAGGACAGGGCGATTCACCCCTCCACTTT
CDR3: CASSPIGQGDSPLHF

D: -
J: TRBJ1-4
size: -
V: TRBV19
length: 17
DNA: TGTGCCAGTAGTATAGCAGGGGACGGGGCAACTAATGAAAAACTGTTTTTT
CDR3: CASSIAGDGATNEKLFF